This T cell receptor beta chain was profiled in a study of OX40 agonist ivuxolimab in advanced cancers. Findings of the study overall: Not determined was the antigen specificity of the expanded peripheral T cells.

Clones were read by immunoSEQ multiplex PCR, and TCRdb kept only the in-frame ones, dropping some. The sample has 60,000 to 65,000 clones, more than 80% seen once. Worth noting for this clone: Its antigen remains unknown. One junction end does not reproduce the germline sequence, and a read error may be involved.

The sample here was CD4+ or CD8+ T cells sorted from blood, taken in a trial of the OX40 agonist ivuxolimab. This TCR was recovered from an adult with an advanced solid tumor such as melanoma, head and neck, liver or kidney cancer.

The CDR3: CASRQDSNQSQHF. CDR3 DNA sequence: TGTGCCAGCAGACAGGATAGCAATCAGTCCCAGCATTTT. This chain links TRBV2 with TRBJ1-5, with D maybe TRBD1 (5 bases). Germline-derived CDR1 and CDR2 are SNHLY and FYNNEI. The CDR3 consists of 13 residues.